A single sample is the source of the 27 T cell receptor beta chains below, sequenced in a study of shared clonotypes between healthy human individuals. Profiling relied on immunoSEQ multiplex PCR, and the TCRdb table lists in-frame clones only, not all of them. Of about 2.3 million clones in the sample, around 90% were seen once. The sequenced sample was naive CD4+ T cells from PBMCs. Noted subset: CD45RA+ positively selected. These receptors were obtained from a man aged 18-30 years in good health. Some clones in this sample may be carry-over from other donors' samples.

The CDR3 loop is CASSIRTGQYHEQYF. CDR3 coding DNA: TGTGCCAGCAGTATCAGAACAGGGCAGTACCACGAGCAGTACTTC. The rearrangement links TRBV6-5 to TRBJ2-7; D perhaps matches TRBD1 (6 bases). The CDR3 runs 15 residues. The V gene lost 5 bases and the J gene lost 5 bases, with 19 bases spanning the gap. Germline V gene sequence: CDR1 MNHEY, CDR2 SVGAGI.

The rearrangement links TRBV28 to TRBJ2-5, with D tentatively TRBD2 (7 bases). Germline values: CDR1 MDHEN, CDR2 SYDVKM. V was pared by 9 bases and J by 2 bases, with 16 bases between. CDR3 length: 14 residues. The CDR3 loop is CASSWGGGQETQYF. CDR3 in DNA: TGTGCCAGTTCGTGGGGAGGGGGTCAAGAGACCCAGTACTTC.

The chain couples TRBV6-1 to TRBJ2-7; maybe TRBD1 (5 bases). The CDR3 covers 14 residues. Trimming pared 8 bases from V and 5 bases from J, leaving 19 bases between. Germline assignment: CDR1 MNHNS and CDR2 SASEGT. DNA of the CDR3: TGTGCCAGCTCAAGATCAGGGTCCGTCAACGAGCAGTACTTC. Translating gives CASSRSGSVNEQYF.

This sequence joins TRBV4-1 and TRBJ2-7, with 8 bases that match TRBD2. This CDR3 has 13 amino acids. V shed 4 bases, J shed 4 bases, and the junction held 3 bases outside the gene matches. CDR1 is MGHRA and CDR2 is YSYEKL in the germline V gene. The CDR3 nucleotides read TGCGCCAGCAGCCGACTAGCGAGTTACGAGCAGTACTTC. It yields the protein CASSRLASYEQYF.

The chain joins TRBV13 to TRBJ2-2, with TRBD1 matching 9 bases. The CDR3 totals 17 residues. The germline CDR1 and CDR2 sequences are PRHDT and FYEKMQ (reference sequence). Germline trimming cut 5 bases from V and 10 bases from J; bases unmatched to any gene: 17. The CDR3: CASSKGVFRDRVVELFF. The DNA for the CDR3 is TGTGCCAGCAGCAAAGGAGTTTTCCGGGACAGGGTTGTGGAGCTGTTTTTT.

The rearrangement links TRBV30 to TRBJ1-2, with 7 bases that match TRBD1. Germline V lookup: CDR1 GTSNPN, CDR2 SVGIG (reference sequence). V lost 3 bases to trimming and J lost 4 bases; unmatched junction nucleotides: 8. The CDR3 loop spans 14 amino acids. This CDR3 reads CAWSHRGVTYGYTF. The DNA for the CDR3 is TGTGCCTGGAGCCACAGGGGAGTTACCTATGGCTACACCTTC.

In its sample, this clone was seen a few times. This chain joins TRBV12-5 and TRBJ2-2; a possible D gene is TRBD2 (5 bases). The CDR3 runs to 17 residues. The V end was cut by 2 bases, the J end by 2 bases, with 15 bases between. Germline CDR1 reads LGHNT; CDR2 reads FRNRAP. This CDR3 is CASGLPQMGENTGELFF. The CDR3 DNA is TGTGCTAGTGGTTTGCCGCAAATGGGAGAAAACACCGGGGAGCTGTTTTTT.

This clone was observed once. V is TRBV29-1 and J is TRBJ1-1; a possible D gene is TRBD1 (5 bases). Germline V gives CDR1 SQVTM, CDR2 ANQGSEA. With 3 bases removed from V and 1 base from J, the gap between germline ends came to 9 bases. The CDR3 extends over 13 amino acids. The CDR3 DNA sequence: TGCAGCGTTGACTATGGGGGGAACACTGAAGCTTTCTTT. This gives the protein CSVDYGGNTEAFF.

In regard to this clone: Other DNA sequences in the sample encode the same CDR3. CDR3 region: CSAREIYEQYF. The CDR3 nucleotides read TGCAGTGCTAGAGAGATCTACGAGCAGTACTTC. V and J are TRBV20-1 and TRBJ2-7; D is undetermined. Trimming stripped 0 bases from V and 3 bases from J, with 3 bases between. This CDR3 is built from 11 residues. CDR1 and CDR2 from the germline V gene are DFQATT and SNEGSKA (reference sequence).

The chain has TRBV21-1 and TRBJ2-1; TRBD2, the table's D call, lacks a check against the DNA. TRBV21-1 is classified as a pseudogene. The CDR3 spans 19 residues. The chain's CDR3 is CASSKPSRRAGEESDEQFF. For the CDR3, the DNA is TGTGCCAGCAGCAAACCCAGCCGAAGAGCGGGAGAGGAATCAGATGAGCAGTTCTTC.

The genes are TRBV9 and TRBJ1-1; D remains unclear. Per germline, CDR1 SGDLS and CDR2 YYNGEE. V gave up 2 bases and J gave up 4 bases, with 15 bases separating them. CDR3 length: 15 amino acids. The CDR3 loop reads CASSVTGMRLTEAFF. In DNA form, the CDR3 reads TGTGCCAGCAGCGTTACGGGGATGAGGCTCACTGAAGCTTTCTTT.

The CDR3 bases are TGTGCCTGGAGTCCGGGGGTTGGCGAGCAGTACTTC. It translates to CAWSPGVGEQYF. The gene calls are TRBV30 and TRBJ2-7, with a tentative D call TRBD2 (6 bases). V dropped 2 bases and J dropped 6 bases, with 11 bases sitting between them. The germline V gene encodes CDR1 GTSNPN and CDR2 SVGIG (reference sequence). The CDR3 covers 12 residues.

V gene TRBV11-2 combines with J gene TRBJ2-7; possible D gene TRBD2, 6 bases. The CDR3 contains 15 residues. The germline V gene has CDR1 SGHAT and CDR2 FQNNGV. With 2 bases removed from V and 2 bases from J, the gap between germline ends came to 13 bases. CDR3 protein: CASSLIQTGAYEQYF. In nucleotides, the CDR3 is TGTGCCAGCAGCTTAATCCAGACGGGAGCCTACGAGCAGTACTTC.

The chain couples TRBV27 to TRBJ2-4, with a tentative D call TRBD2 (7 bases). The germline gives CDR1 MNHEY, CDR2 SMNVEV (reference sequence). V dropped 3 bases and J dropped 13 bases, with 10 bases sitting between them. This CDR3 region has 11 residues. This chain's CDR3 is CASSFRGAQYF. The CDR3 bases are TGTGCCAGCAGTTTTCGGGGGGCCCAGTACTTC.

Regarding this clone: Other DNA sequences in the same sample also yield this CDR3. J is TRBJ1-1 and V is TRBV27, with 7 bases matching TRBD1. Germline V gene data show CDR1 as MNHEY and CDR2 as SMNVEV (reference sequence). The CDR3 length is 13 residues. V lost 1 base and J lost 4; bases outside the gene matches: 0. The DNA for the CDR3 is TGTGCCAGCAGTTTATACAGGGGCACTGAAGCTTTCTTT. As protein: CASSLYRGTEAFF.

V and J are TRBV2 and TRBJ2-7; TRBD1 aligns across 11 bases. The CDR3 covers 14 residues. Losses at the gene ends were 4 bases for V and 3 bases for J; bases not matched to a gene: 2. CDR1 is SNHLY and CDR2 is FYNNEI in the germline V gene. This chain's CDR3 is CASSAGTGGYEQYF. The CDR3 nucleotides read TGTGCCAGCAGTGCCGGGACAGGGGGCTACGAGCAGTACTTC.

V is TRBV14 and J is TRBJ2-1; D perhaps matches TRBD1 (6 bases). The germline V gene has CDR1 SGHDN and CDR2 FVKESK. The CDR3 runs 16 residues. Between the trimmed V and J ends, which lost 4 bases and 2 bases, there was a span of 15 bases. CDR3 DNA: TGTGCCAGCAGCCCAAGAGGGGGAAATCCCTACAATGAGCAGTTCTTC. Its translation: CASSPRGGNPYNEQFF.

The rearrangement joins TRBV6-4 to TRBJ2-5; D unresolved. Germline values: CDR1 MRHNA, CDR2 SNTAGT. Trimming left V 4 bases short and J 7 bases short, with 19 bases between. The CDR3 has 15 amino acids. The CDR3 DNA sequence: TGTGCCAGCAGTGCCTACAGTGGCGCCGCCGGGACCCAGTACTTC. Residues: CASSAYSGAAGTQYF.

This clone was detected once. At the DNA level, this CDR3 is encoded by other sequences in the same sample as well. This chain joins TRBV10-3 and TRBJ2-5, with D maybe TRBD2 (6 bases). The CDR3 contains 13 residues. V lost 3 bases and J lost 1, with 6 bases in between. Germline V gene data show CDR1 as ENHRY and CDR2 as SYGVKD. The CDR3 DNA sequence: TGTGCCATCAGTGAAGCGGGCCAAGAGACCCAGTACTTC. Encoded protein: CAISEAGQETQYF.

For the CDR3, the DNA is TGTGCCAGCAGCTTAGGAGAATACAGGGGAAGCAATCAGCCCCAGCATTTT. It specifies CASSLGEYRGSNQPQHF. The rearrangement links TRBV7-2 to TRBJ1-5; 7 bases fit TRBD1. V trimming: 1 base; J trimming: 1 base; junction bases outside the gene matches: 7. Germline CDR1 reads SGHTA; CDR2 reads FQGNSA. The CDR3 extends over 17 amino acids.

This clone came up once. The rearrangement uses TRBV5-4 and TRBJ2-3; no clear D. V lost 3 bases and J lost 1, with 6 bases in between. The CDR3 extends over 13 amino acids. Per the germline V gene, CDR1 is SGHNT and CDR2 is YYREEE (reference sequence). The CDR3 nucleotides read TGTGCCAGCAGCTCAACTCGCACAGATACGCAGTATTTT. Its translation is CASSSTRTDTQYF.

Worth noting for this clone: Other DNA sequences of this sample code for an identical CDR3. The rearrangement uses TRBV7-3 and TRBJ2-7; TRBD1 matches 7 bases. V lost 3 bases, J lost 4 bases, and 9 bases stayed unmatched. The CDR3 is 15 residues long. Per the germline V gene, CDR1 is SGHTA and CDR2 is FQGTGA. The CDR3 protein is CASSLSSRGPYEQYF. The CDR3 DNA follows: TGTGCCAGCAGCTTGTCCTCTAGGGGGCCTTACGAGCAGTACTTC.

The CDR3 DNA follows: TGTGCCAACACCCGACAGGCAGGAGGCTACACCTTC. This encodes CANTRQAGGYTF. This sequence joins TRBV7-2 and TRBJ1-2; tentative D call: TRBD1 (6 bases). The CDR3 contains 12 residues. With 10 bases removed from V and 8 bases from J, the gap between germline ends came to 17 bases. Germline V gives CDR1 SGHTA, CDR2 FQGNSA.

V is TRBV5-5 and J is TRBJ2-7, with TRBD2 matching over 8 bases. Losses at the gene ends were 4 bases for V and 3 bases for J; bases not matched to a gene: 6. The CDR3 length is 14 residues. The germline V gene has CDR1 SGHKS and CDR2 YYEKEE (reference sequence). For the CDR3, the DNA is TGTGCCAGCAGCCGGGAGGGTCTCTTCTACGAGCAGTACTTC. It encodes CASSREGLFYEQYF.

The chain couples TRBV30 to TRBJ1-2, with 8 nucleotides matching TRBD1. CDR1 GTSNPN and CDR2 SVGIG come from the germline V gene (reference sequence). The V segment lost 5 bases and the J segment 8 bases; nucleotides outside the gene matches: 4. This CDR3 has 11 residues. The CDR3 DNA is TGTGCCTGGGAACAGGGGGGGGGCTACACCTTC. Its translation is CAWEQGGGYTF.

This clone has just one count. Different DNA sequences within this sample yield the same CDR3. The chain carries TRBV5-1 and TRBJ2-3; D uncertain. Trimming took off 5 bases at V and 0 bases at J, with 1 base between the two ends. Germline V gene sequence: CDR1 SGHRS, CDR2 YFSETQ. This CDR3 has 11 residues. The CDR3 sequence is CASRSTDTQYF. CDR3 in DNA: TGCGCCAGCAGAAGCACAGATACGCAGTATTTT.

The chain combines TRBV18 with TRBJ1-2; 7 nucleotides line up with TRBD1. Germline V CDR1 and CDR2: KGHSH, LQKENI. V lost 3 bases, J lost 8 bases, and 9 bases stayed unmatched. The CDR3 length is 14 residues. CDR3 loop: CASSPIDREYGYTF. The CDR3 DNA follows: TGTGCCAGCTCACCGATCGACAGGGAATACGGCTACACCTTC.